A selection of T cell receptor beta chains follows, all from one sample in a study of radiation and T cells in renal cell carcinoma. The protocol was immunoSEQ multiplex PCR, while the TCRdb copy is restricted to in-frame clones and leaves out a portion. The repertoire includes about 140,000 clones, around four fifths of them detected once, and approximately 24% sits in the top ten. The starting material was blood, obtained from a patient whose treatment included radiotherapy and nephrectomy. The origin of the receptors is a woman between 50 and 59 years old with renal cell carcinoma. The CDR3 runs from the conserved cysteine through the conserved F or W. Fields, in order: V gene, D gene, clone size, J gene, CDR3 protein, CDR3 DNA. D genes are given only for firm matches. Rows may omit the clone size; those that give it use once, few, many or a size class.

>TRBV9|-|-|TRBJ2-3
CASSVGDTQYF
TGTGCCAGCAGCGTAGGGGATACGCAGTATTTT
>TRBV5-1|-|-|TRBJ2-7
CASARARDSVYEQYF
TGCGCCAGCGCCAGGGCCAGGGACTCCGTCTACGAGCAGTACTTC
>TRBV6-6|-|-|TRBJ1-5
CASSTGSNQPQHF
TGTGCCAGCAGTACAGGGTCCAATCAGCCCCAGCATTTT
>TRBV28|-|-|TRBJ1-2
CASTEPPLGYGYTF
TGTGCCAGCACGGAGCCACCCTTGGGCTATGGCTACACCTTC
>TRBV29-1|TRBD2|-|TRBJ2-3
CSGLAGLDTQYF
TGCAGCGGACTAGCGGGGTTGGATACGCAGTATTTT
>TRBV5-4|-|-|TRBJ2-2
CASSLAGGGENTGELFF
TGTGCCAGCAGCTTGGCTGGGGGGGGCGAAAACACCGGGGAGCTGTTTTTT
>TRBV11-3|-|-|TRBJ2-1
CASSQAGEQFF
TGTGCCAGCAGCCAAGCCGGTGAGCAGTTCTTC
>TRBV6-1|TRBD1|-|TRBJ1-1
CASTTTGGTEAFF
TGTGCCAGCACCACGACAGGGGGAACTGAAGCTTTCTTT
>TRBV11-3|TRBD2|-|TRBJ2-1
CASSLEGLAGGNEQFF
TGTGCCAGCAGCTTAGAGGGACTAGCGGGGGGAAATGAGCAGTTCTTC
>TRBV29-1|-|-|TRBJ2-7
CSVKDEQYF
TGCAGCGTAAAAGACGAGCAGTACTTC
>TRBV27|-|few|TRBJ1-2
CASAQGGARNYGYTF
TGTGCCAGCGCCCAAGGGGGGGCACGAAACTATGGCTACACCTTC
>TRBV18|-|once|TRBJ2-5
CASSPESDSQETQYF
TGTGCCAGCTCACCAGAGTCCGACTCCCAAGAGACCCAGTACTTC
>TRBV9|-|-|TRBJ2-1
CASSVANSYNEQFF
TGTGCCAGCAGCGTAGCTAACTCCTACAATGAGCAGTTCTTC